This record looks at one T cell receptor (beta chain) sequence and its context. Its antigen is not identified. CDR3 size: 13 residues. Deletions cut 0 bases from V and 2 bases from J, with 8 bases between. Germline assignment: CDR1 DFQATT and CDR2 SNEGSKA (reference sequence). The data were taken from a study of metastatic and nonmetastatic thyroid tumors. Study findings and constraints: Reported TCR beta diversity, measured in blood and tumor, was significantly higher for malignant thyroid tumors than for benign nodules.

Via MiXCR, TCRdb re-called the PCR reads. The repertoire has over 30,000 clones, under 20% of them found once; the top ten carry roughly 13%. Treatment of any kind had been given to no patient before thyroid surgery. The V gene is TRBV20-1, the J gene TRBJ2-7, with D possibly matching TRBD2 (5 bases). The sequenced material came from tumor tissue. This receptor was identified in a female donor with papillary thyroid cancer or a benign thyroid nodule (not recorded which). Some clones in this sample may be carry-over from other donors' samples. CDR3 amino acids: CSARESGTYEQYF. The CDR3 nucleotides read TGCAGTGCTAGAGAGAGCGGTACCTACGAGCAGTACTTC.